These 20 T cell receptor beta chains share one sample of origin, sequenced in a study of blood T cell repertoires in COVID-19. This table comes from immunoSEQ multiplex PCR, and its TCRdb copy is limited to in-frame clones, with some not included. The table has approximately 31,000 clones, 91% seen once. The sample was peripheral blood. The origin of the receptors is a man aged 55-75 years with acute or convalescent COVID-19.

The chain recombines TRBV27 with TRBJ2-2; possibly TRBD2 for D (5 bases). In germline, CDR1 is MNHEY, CDR2 SMNVEV (reference sequence). This CDR3 contains 17 residues. The germline V and J ends were trimmed by 1 base and 2 bases, with 14 bases remaining between them. Written as DNA, the CDR3 is TGTGCCAGCAGTTTATTCTCGGACTCTCCCAACACCGGGGAGCTGTTTTTT. It codes for CASSLFSDSPNTGELFF.

The chain joins TRBV7-9 to TRBJ1-1; no definite D call. The germline V gene encodes CDR1 SEHNR and CDR2 FQNEAQ (reference sequence). This CDR3 contains 12 residues. V dropped 1 base and J dropped 8 bases, with 8 bases sitting between them. The CDR3 sequence is CASSLGPGEAFF. The CDR3 nucleotides read TGTGCCAGCAGCTTAGGTCCCGGGGAAGCTTTCTTT.

V is TRBV7-6 and J is TRBJ2-5; 7 bases line up with TRBD1. The junction had 8 bases not matched to a gene; V was cut back by 5 bases and J by 2 bases. There are 15 residues in the CDR3. Germline V gene lookup returns CDR1 SGHVS and CDR2 FNYEAQ. For the CDR3, the DNA is TGTGCCAGCAGCGAGGGGGCAGGGCCGCAAGAGACCCAGTACTTC. Encoded protein: CASSEGAGPQETQYF. Filled out from reference TRBV7-6 and TRBJ2-5, the complete variable domain reads GAGVSQSPRYKVTKRGQDVALRCDPISGHVSLYWYRQALGQGPEFLTYFNYEAQQDKSGLPNDRFSAERPEGSISTLTIQRTEQRDSAMYRCASSEGAGPQETQYFGPGTRLLVL.

This clone came up once. The gene calls are TRBV6-5 and TRBJ1-3; a weak D match, TRBD1 (6 bases). In germline, CDR1 is MNHEY, CDR2 SVGAGI. CDR3 length: 14 residues. Trimming removed 7 bases at V and 0 bases at J, with 10 bases between. Here the CDR3 reads CASKEQGSGNTIYF. The DNA of the CDR3 is TGTGCCAGCAAAGAACAGGGCTCTGGAAACACCATATATTTT.

The chain couples TRBV5-1 to TRBJ2-7, with D possibly TRBD2 on 6 matching bases. This CDR3 is built from 13 residues. Germline-derived CDR1 and CDR2 are SGHRS and YFSETQ. V was trimmed by 0 bases and J by 5 bases, leaving 9 bases between them. The CDR3 reads CASSLAGGDEQYV. CDR3 bases: TGCGCCAGCAGCTTGGCCGGGGGAGACGAGCAGTACGTC.

This clone was detected once. This chain links TRBV6-5 with TRBJ1-1; 7 bases line up with TRBD1. CDR1 and CDR2 from the germline V gene are MNHEY and SVGAGI. V shed 7 bases, J shed 7 bases, and the junction held 9 bases outside the gene matches. CDR3 size: 13 residues. The CDR3 region is CASTRQGEFEAFF. CDR3 coding DNA: TGTGCCAGCACCCGACAGGGAGAGTTTGAAGCTTTCTTT.

This clone was detected a few times. The CDR3 reads CASSQALGQGQNIQYF. For the CDR3, the DNA is TGCGCCAGCAGCCAAGCCCTCGGACAGGGGCAAAACATTCAGTACTTC. This sequence joins TRBV4-1 and TRBJ2-4; TRBD1 matches at 9 bases. After removal of 1 base from V and 5 bases from J, the junction contained 6 bases not matched to a gene. The CDR3 totals 16 residues. Germline CDR1 is MGHRA and CDR2 is YSYEKL.

This clone was detected once. The chain combines TRBV29-1 with TRBJ2-5; 9 bases are a match to TRBD2. This CDR3 region has 15 residues. Per germline, CDR1 SQVTM and CDR2 ANQGSEA. Trimming cost V 5 bases and J 5 bases; bases outside gene matches: 12. CDR3 DNA sequence: TGCAGCGTTACAAGGCGGGAGGGCCTGAAGGAGACCCAGTACTTC. Amino acids: CSVTRREGLKETQYF.

The chain couples TRBV4-1 to TRBJ1-2, with D uncertain. The germline V and J ends were trimmed by 3 bases and 10 bases, with 12 bases remaining between them. CDR3 length equals 12 residues. The germline V gene encodes CDR1 MGHRA and CDR2 YSYEKL. The chain's CDR3 is CASSQGGDAYTF. CDR3 in DNA: TGCGCCAGCAGCCAGGGAGGCGATGCCTACACCTTC.

The CDR3 reads CASSYAGDTEAFF. DNA for the CDR3: TGTGCCAGCAGCTACGCAGGGGACACTGAAGCTTTCTTT. The rearrangement links TRBV7-2 to TRBJ1-1; a weak D match, TRBD1 (6 bases). CDR3 length: 13 amino acids. Trimming removed 4 bases at V and 3 bases at J, with 9 bases between. Per the germline V gene, CDR1 is SGHTA and CDR2 is FQGNSA.

This sequence joins TRBV19 and TRBJ1-2, with TRBD1 as a possible D gene (5 bases). CDR1 is LNHDA, CDR2 SQIVND, per germline (reference sequence). Trimming left V 3 bases short and J 1 base short, with 9 bases between. The CDR3 is 14 amino acids. Written as DNA, the CDR3 is TGTGCCAGTAGTATCGGGGGGGTTAACTATGGCTACACCTTC. Translation: CASSIGGVNYGYTF.

CDR3 nucleotide sequence: TGTGCCAGCAGCCAAGATTGGCTAGCGTCATCCTACAATGAGCAGTTCTTC. This gives the protein CASSQDWLASSYNEQFF. The gene calls are TRBV4-2 and TRBJ2-1; the D gene is possibly TRBD2 (6 bases). This CDR3 has 17 amino acids. Germline lookup yields CDR1 LGHNA and CDR2 YNFKEQ. Trimming took 0 bases from V and 1 from J, leaving 13 bases between them.

The table lists this clone with a few counts. The chain couples TRBV19 to TRBJ2-1; TRBD1 is a possible D gene (6 bases). V dropped 9 bases and J dropped 4 bases, with 19 bases sitting between them. From germline, CDR1 is LNHDA and CDR2 SQIVND (reference sequence). This CDR3 has 15 residues. The chain's CDR3 is CASAPVGAGYNEQFF. The CDR3 DNA is TGTGCCAGCGCCCCCGTGGGGGCGGGTTACAATGAGCAGTTCTTC.

J is TRBJ2-7 and V is TRBV30; no clear D gene. This CDR3 comprises 13 residues. CDR1 is GTSNPN, CDR2 SVGIG, per germline (reference sequence). Trimming cost V 5 bases and J 0 bases, with 11 bases left between them. The CDR3 reads CAWGRSSSYEQYV. The CDR3 coding sequence is TGTGCCTGGGGCAGGTCGAGCTCCTACGAGCAGTACGTC.

V and J are TRBV3-1 (or the pseudogene TRBV3-2) and TRBJ2-7; 9 bases line up with TRBD2. V lost 0 bases to trimming and J lost 6 bases; unmatched junction nucleotides: 9. CDR1 is LGHDT and CDR2 is YNNKEL in the germline V gene (reference sequence). This CDR3 has 16 residues. Here the CDR3 DNA reads TGTGCCAGCAGCCAAGAGTGGGCGGGAGGGTTCCCCGAGCAGTACTTC. This codes for CASSQEWAGGFPEQYF.

This clone was seen only once. The chain links TRBV4-1 to TRBJ2-2; TRBD1 is a possible D gene (5 bases). Per germline, CDR1 MGHRA and CDR2 YSYEKL. The length of the CDR3 is 14 residues. Trimming took 0 bases from V and 6 from J, leaving 8 bases between them. The CDR3, as DNA: TGCGCCAGCAGCCAAGATTCAGGGCCCGGGGAGCTGTTTTTT. Its translation: CASSQDSGPGELFF.

This sequence joins TRBV3-1 (or the pseudogene TRBV3-2) and TRBJ2-1, with D possibly matching TRBD2 (6 bases). This CDR3 is built from 17 residues. V lost 0 bases and J 9 bases, leaving 21 bases between the germline ends. Germline V CDR1 and CDR2: LGHDT, YNNKEL (reference sequence). This chain's CDR3 is CASSQDQRLVGFAEQFF. The CDR3 DNA reads TGTGCCAGCAGCCAAGACCAAAGACTAGTGGGTTTTGCTGAGCAGTTCTTC.

The chain joins TRBV2 to TRBJ2-1, with 10 bases fitting TRBD1. CDR3 length: 14 residues. V shed 3 bases, J shed 7 bases, and the junction held 3 bases outside the gene matches. Germline lookup yields CDR1 SNHLY and CDR2 FYNNEI. The CDR3 loop is CASSEEDRGNEQFF. The CDR3 coding sequence is TGTGCCAGCAGTGAGGAGGACAGGGGGAATGAGCAGTTCTTC.

This clone was seen a single time. The gene calls are TRBV4-1 and TRBJ1-3; D call uncertain. The V gene's germline CDR1 is MGHRA and CDR2 YSYEKL. This CDR3 has 16 residues. Between the trimmed V and J ends, which lost 2 bases and 4 bases, there was a span of 15 bases. CDR3 DNA sequence: TGCGCCAGCAGCCAAACCCCGGGAAGGATAGGAAACACCATATATTTT. Residues: CASSQTPGRIGNTIYF.

The chain carries TRBV6-6 and TRBJ1-2; D is ambiguous. Germline V lookup: CDR1 MNHNY, CDR2 SVGAGI (reference sequence). This CDR3 is 12 amino acids long. The germline V and J ends were trimmed by 5 bases and 2 bases, with 6 bases remaining between them. The CDR3 region is CASSELNYGYTF. In DNA form, the CDR3 reads TGTGCCAGCAGTGAGCTAAACTATGGCTACACCTTC.